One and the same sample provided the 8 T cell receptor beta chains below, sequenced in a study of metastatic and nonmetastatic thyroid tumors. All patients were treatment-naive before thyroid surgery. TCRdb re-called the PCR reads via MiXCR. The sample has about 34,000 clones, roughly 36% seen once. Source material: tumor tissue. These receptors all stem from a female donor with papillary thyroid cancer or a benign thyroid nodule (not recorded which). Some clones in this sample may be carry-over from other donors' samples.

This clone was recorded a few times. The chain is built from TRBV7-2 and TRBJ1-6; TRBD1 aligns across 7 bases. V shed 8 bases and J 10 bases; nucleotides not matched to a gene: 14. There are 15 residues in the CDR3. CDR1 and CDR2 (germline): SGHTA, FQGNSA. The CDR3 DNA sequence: TGTGCCAGCGGACCAACGGGACAGACGACCTCACCCCTCCACTTT. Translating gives CASGPTGQTTSPLHF.

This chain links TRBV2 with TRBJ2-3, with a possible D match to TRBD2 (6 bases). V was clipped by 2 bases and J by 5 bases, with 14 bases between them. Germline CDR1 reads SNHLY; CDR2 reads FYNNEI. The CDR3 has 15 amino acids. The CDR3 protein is CASSERPGLRDTQYF. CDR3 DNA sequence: TGTGCCAGCAGTGAACGACCGGGACTCCGAGATACGCAGTATTTT.

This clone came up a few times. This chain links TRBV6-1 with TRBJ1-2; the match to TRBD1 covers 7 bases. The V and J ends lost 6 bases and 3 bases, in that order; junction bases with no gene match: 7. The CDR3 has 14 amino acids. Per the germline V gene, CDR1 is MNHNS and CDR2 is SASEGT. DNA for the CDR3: TGTGCCAGCAGAAACGACAGGGCTTACTATGGCTACACCTTC. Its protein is CASRNDRAYYGYTF.

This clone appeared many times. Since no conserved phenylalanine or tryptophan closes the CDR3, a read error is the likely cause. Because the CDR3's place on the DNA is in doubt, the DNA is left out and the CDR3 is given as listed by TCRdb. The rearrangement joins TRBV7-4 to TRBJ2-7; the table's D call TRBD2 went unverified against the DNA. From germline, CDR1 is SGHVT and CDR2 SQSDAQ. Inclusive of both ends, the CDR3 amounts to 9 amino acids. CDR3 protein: CASSLVSSG.

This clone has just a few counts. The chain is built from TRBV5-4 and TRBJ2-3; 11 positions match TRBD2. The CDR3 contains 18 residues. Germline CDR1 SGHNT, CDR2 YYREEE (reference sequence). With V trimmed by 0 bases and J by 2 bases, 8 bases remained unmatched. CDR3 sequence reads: CASSLEGPSGGFTDTQYF. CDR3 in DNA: TGTGCCAGCAGCTTGGAGGGGCCTAGCGGGGGGTTCACAGATACGCAGTATTTT.

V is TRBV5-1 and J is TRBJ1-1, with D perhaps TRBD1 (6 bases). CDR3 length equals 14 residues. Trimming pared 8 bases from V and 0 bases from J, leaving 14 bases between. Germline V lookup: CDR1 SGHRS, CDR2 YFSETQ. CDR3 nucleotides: TGCGCCAGTAGTCCGGGACACTTGAACACTGAAGCTTTCTTT. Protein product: CASSPGHLNTEAFF.

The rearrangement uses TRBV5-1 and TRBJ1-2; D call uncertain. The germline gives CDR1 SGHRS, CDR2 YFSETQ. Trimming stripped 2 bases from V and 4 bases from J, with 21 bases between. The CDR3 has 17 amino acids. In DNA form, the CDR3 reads TGCGCCAGCAGCTTCGTAGGCCGACGCTCTTCTGGCTATGGCTACACCTTC. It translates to CASSFVGRRSSGYGYTF.

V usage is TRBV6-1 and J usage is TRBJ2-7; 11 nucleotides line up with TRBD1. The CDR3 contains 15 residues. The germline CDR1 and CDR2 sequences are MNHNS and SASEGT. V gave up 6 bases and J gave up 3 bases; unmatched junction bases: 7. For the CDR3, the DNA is TGTGCCAGCAGAACCGCCGGGACAGGGGGCTACGAGCAGTACTTC. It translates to CASRTAGTGGYEQYF.